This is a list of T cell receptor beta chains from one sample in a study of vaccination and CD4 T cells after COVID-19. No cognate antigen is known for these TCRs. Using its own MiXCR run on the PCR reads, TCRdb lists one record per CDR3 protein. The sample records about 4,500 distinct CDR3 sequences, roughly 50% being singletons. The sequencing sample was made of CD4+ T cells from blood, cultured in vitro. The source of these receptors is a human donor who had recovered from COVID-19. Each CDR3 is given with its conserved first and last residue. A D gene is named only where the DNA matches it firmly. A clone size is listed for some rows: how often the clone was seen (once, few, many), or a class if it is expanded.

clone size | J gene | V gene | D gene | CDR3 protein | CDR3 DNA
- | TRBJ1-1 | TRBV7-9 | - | CASSLDGRLNTEAFF | TGTGCCAGCAGCTTAGACGGACGGCTGAACACTGAAGCTTTCTTT
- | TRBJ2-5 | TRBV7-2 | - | CASSLAGLETQYF | TGTGCCAGCAGCTTAGCTGGGTTGGAGACCCAGTACTTC
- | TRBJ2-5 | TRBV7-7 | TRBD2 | CASSLGSGREGETQYF | TGTGCCAGCAGCTTAGGAAGCGGGAGAGAAGGGGAGACCCAGTACTTC
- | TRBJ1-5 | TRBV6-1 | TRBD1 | CASQGANQPQHF | TGTGCCAGCCAGGGGGCGAATCAGCCCCAGCATTTT
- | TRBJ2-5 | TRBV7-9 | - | CASSLGRGSIHQETQYF | TGTGCCAGCAGCCTGGGGAGGGGGAGTATCCACCAAGAGACCCAGTACTTC
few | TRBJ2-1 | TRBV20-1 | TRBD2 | CSARLAGELEFF | TGCAGTGCTCGACTAGCGGGAGAGCTTGAGTTCTTC
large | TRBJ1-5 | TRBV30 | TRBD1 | CAWRETGAGNQPQHF | TGTGCCTGGAGAGAAACAGGGGCAGGTAATCAGCCCCAGCATTTT
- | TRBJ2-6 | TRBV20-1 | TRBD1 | CSAAGQGAPGANVLTF | TGCAGTGCCGCGGGACAGGGTGCGCCTGGGGCCAACGTCCTGACTTTC
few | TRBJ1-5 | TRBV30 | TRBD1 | CAWSVSGGGNQPQHF | TGTGCCTGGAGTGTCTCAGGGGGCGGGAATCAGCCCCAGCATTTT
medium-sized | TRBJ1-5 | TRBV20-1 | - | CSARGQFDQPQHF | TGCAGTGCTAGAGGACAGTTTGATCAGCCCCAGCATTTT
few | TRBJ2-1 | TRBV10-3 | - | CAISGADNEQFF | TGTGCCATCAGTGGGGCTGACAATGAGCAGTTCTTC
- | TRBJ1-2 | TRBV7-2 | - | CASSSEGRPHGYTF | TGTGCCAGCAGCTCCGAGGGACGTCCTCATGGCTACACCTTC
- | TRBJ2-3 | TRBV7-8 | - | CASSNSRPGLRTDTQYF | TGTGCCAGCAGTAACAGTCGACCGGGACTTCGCACAGATACGCAGTATTTT
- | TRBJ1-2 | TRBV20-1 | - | CSAGVGDYGYTF | TGCAGTGCAGGGGTGGGGGACTATGGCTACACCTTC
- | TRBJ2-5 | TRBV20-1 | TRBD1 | CSAPQGAQETQYF | TGCAGTGCTCCTCAGGGGGCCCAAGAGACCCAGTACTTC
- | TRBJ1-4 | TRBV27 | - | CASSLRVREKLFF | TGTGCCAGCAGTTTAAGGGTTCGGGAAAAACTGTTTTTT
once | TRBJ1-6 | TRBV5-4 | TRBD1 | CASSLLRQGSSYNSPLHF | TGTGCCAGCAGCTTGTTGAGACAGGGAAGCTCCTATAATTCACCCCTCCACTTT
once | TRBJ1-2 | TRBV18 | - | CASSRGSDNYGYTF | TGTGCCAGCTCAAGGGGCAGCGATAACTATGGCTACACCTTC
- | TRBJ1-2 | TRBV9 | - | CASSETAWSGYTF | TGTGCCAGCAGCGAGACTGCCTGGAGTGGCTACACCTTC
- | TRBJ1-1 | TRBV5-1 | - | CASSLVSGDTEAFF | TGCGCCAGCAGCTTGGTTTCAGGAGACACTGAAGCTTTCTTT
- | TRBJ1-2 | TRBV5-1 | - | CASSLVGGGNYGYTF | TGCGCCAGCAGCTTGGTAGGGGGTGGTAACTATGGCTACACCTTC
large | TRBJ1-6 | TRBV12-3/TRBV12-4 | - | CASSLTQGDSPLHF | TGTGCCAGCAGTTTAACTCAAGGGGATTCACCCCTCCACTTT
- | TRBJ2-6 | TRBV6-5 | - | CASSYGGSGANVLTF | TGTGCCAGCAGTTACGGGGGCTCTGGGGCCAACGTCCTGACTTTC
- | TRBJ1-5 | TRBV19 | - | CASSIGGPDQPQHF | TGTGCCAGTAGTATAGGGGGTCCGGATCAGCCCCAGCATTTT
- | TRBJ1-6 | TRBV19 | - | CASQSRASPLHF | TGTGCCAGTCAATCACGAGCTTCACCCCTCCACTTT
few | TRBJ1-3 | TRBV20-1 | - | CSASMLGNSGNTIYF | TGCAGTGCTAGTATGCTGGGGAACTCTGGAAACACCATATATTTT
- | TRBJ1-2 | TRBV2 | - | CASERLGQIYGYTF | TGTGCCAGCGAGAGACTCGGACAGATCTATGGCTACACCTTC
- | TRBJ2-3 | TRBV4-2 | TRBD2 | CASSLRGSPDTQYF | TGTGCCAGCAGCCTTCGCGGGAGTCCAGATACGCAGTATTTT
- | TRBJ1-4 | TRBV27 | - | CASSQYRGGGNEKLFF | TGTGCCAGCAGTCAATATAGGGGGGGAGGTAATGAAAAACTGTTTTTT